This T cell receptor (beta chain) emerged from a study of low-dose radiotherapy and immunotherapy resistance in tumors. With TRAV- and TRBV-specific primers, first-strand cDNA was made, covering the alpha and beta chains. A constant-region primer paired with the V-primer adapter amplified TCRs over around 18 PCR cycles. MiXCR, run by TCRdb on the reads, gives a single entry per CDR3 protein. This table has about 16,000 distinct CDR3 sequences, over 65% appearing once. Along with nivolumab and ipilimumab, donors received aspirin, low-dose cyclophosphamide and low-dose radiotherapy. Trimming removed 3 bases at V and 5 bases at J, with 6 bases between. The CDR3 consists of 12 residues. The V gene's germline CDR1 is SGHTA and CDR2 FQGNSA.

The receptor was derived from a human donor with advanced metastatic prostate, ovarian, gallbladder or colorectal cancer (not recorded which). This table probably holds off-target reads from a library built for another chain. The V gene is TRBV7-2, the J gene TRBJ2-3; D gene uncertain. CDR3 coding DNA: TGTGCCAGCAGCTTGTCTCGAGATACGCAGTATTTT. This encodes CASSLSRDTQYF.